This TCR beta chain was retrieved from a study of blood T cell repertoires in COVID-19. Study at large: T cells, B-cell-depleted T cells, or PBMCs provided the cDNA or gDNA that served as material.

As originally analysed: Nucleated cell counts were estimated from reference gene primer amplification. The data were produced by immunoSEQ multiplex PCR, yet TCRdb's version contains in-frame clones alone and is incomplete. V and J calls and clone size are given by that table; D and trimming were obtained from the DNA. The sample comprises under 300,000 clones, 82% of which are singletons, and 4.5% to 5% rests with the top ten. The germline V gene encodes CDR1 SGHNT and CDR2 YYREEE (reference sequence). The ends were cut back, 4 bases at V and 5 bases at J, with 22 bases in the middle. The CDR3 extends over 17 amino acids.

Sequencing used peripheral blood. The sequence came from a woman aged 80 or over with active or convalescent COVID-19. The chain joins TRBV5-4 to TRBJ2-1, with D possibly being TRBD1 (6 bases). For the CDR3, the DNA is TGTGCCAGCAGCCCACTGAAGGCAGGGGAGTCGGACAATGAGCAGTTCTTC. It yields the protein CASSPLKAGESDNEQFF.